A single sample gave rise to the 18 T cell receptor beta chains below, sequenced in a study of blood T cell repertoires in COVID-19. Only in-frame clones appear in the TCRdb table, and some are missing; sequencing was by immunoSEQ multiplex PCR. Here the sample spans a few hundred thousand clones, almost 90% being singletons. The sequencing input was peripheral blood. The receptors derive from a woman in her twenties or thirties with COVID-19, enrolled during active disease.

This clone was counted a single time. This sequence joins TRBV7-9 and TRBJ1-2; 10 nucleotides line up with TRBD1. The ends lost 5 bases at V and 7 bases at J; junction bases unmatched: 7. The CDR3 contains 14 residues. The germline V gene has CDR1 SEHNR and CDR2 FQNEAQ (reference sequence). CDR3 residues: CASSPGDRGAGYTF. CDR3 nucleotide sequence: TGTGCCAGCAGCCCGGGGGACAGGGGCGCTGGCTACACCTTC.

This chain links TRBV7-2 with TRBJ1-6; the D gene is possibly TRBD1 (6 bases). V lost 5 bases and J 7 bases, leaving 15 bases between the germline ends. The CDR3 totals 15 residues. CDR1 and CDR2 from the germline V gene are SGHTA and FQGNSA. As DNA, the CDR3 is TGTGCCAGCAGCGGGGGGGGCGGTGGGAATTCACCCCTCCACTTT. It translates to CASSGGGGGNSPLHF.

The rearrangement links TRBV19 to TRBJ2-3; a weak D match, TRBD1 (6 bases). Trimming took 6 bases from V and 3 from J, leaving 10 bases between them. Germline V gene sequence: CDR1 LNHDA, CDR2 SQIVND (reference sequence). This CDR3 spans 13 amino acids. The CDR3 loop is CASSSRGTDTQYF. The CDR3 nucleotides read TGTGCCAGTAGCTCCAGGGGAACAGATACGCAGTATTTT. The full variable domain, rest sourced from reference TRBV19 and TRBJ2-3, is DGGITQSPKYLFRKEGQNVTLSCEQNLNHDAMYWYRQDPGQGLRLIYYSQIVNDFQKGDIAEGYSVSREKKESFPLTVTSAQKNPTAFYLCASSSRGTDTQYFGPGTRLTVL.

V and J are TRBV30 and TRBJ2-1; 9 bases map to TRBD2. Germline assignment: CDR1 GTSNPN and CDR2 SVGIG (reference sequence). This CDR3 spans 15 amino acids. The V gene end was trimmed by 2 bases and the J gene end by 7 bases; junction bases not matched to a gene: 9. Here the CDR3 reads CAWSRGGLAINEQFF. CDR3 coding DNA: TGTGCCTGGAGTCGCGGAGGACTAGCGATTAATGAGCAGTTCTTC.

CDR3 amino acids: CASSITGVQYF. DNA of the CDR3: TGTGCCAGCAGTATAACAGGGGTGCAGTACTTC. V is TRBV28 and J is TRBJ2-7; 7 bases are a match to TRBD1. CDR3 length: 11 residues. The germline V gene encodes CDR1 MDHEN and CDR2 SYDVKM. V gave up 5 bases and J gave up 9 bases; unmatched junction bases: 4.

This chain joins TRBV28 and TRBJ1-2; 7 bases line up with TRBD1. The CDR3 has 13 amino acids. V lost 7 bases to trimming and J lost 6 bases; unmatched junction nucleotides: 8. Per germline, CDR1 MDHEN and CDR2 SYDVKM. Here the CDR3 DNA reads TGTGCCAGCATTGCGGACAGGCGAGATGGCTACACCTTC. Encoded protein: CASIADRRDGYTF.

This chain uses TRBV25-1 with TRBJ1-1; D is ambiguous. Germline V gives CDR1 MGHDK, CDR2 SYGVNS. The CDR3 has 14 residues. Trimming took off 8 bases at V and 3 bases at J, with 16 bases between the two ends. CDR3 sequence reads: CASGPGGGYTEAFF. The CDR3 nucleotides are TGTGCCAGCGGTCCCGGTGGCGGGTACACTGAAGCTTTCTTT.

In its sample, this clone was seen a few times. Here the CDR3 DNA reads TGTGCCAGCAGCCCCGCCGGGACAGGGAATCAAGGTGAGCAGTTCTTC. It codes for CASSPAGTGNQGEQFF. The V gene is TRBV7-9, the J gene TRBJ2-1; TRBD1 agrees at 9 bases. CDR3 length equals 16 residues. V shed 5 bases, J shed 9 bases, and the junction held 14 bases outside the gene matches. Germline values: CDR1 SEHNR, CDR2 FQNEAQ (reference sequence).

The chain combines TRBV4-3 with TRBJ2-2; D call uncertain. Germline V gives CDR1 LGHNA, CDR2 YSLEER. This CDR3 has 16 amino acids. V was cut by 0 bases and J by 1 base, with 9 bases left in between. The CDR3: CASSQDSTGNTGELFF. DNA for the CDR3: TGCGCCAGCAGCCAAGATTCGACGGGGAACACCGGGGAGCTGTTTTTT.

The chain links TRBV29-1 to TRBJ2-1, with 11 bases aligning to TRBD2. V lost 7 bases, J lost 8 bases, and 13 bases stayed unmatched. CDR1 is SQVTM and CDR2 is ANQGSEA in the germline V gene. The CDR3 has 15 residues. CDR3 nucleotide sequence: TGCAGCGCCACAACCGGACTAGCGGGTTTCGATGAGCAGTTCTTC. This sequence encodes CSATTGLAGFDEQFF.

The chain links TRBV5-4 to TRBJ2-2, with 8 bases identical to TRBD1. Germline CDR1 reads SGHNT; CDR2 reads YYREEE (reference sequence). J gave up 3 bases and V 4 bases, and 8 bases lay outside the gene matches. The CDR3 contains 16 residues. The CDR3 bases are TGTGCCAGCAGCCCCATGGGACAGGATCACACCGGGGAGCTGTTTTTT. Translating gives CASSPMGQDHTGELFF.

This chain joins TRBV30 and TRBJ1-5, with TRBD1 as a possible D gene (5 bases). The CDR3 loop spans 12 amino acids. The germline V gene has CDR1 GTSNPN and CDR2 SVGIG (reference sequence). The V end lost 0 bases, the J end lost 6 bases, and 6 bases lay between the germline ends. In nucleotides, the CDR3 is TGTGCCTGGAGTGTACAGGCTCAGCCCCAGCATTTT. It is translated as CAWSVQAQPQHF.

This clone was detected a few times. The chain combines TRBV2 with TRBJ1-2; 10 nucleotides align to TRBD1. The ends lost 1 base at V and 4 bases at J; junction bases unmatched: 9. Germline CDR1 reads SNHLY; CDR2 reads FYNNEI. This CDR3 has 17 amino acids. CDR3: CASSEGTGGVVSYGYTF. Here the CDR3 DNA reads TGTGCCAGCAGTGAAGGGACAGGGGGTGTGGTATCCTATGGCTACACCTTC.

The chain couples TRBV12-3 or TRBV12-4 to TRBJ1-2; D gene ambiguous. With 3 bases removed from V and 2 bases from J, the gap between germline ends came to 7 bases. The CDR3 length is 13 residues. The CDR3 nucleotides are TGTGCCAGCAGTTTCGTGGAGAACTATGGCTACACCTTC. As protein: CASSFVENYGYTF.

The chain couples TRBV6-5 to TRBJ2-1; 9 bases are shared with TRBD2. The CDR3 covers 13 residues. The V segment lost 6 bases and the J segment 8 bases; nucleotides outside the gene matches: 5. CDR1 is MNHEY and CDR2 is SVGAGI in the germline V gene. The CDR3 DNA follows: TGTGCCAGCAGGGCTAGCGGGATCGATGAGCAGTTCTTC. Its protein is CASRASGIDEQFF.

The J gene is TRBJ2-7, the V gene TRBV19; 10 nucleotides line up with TRBD2. The V gene end was trimmed by 5 bases and the J gene end by 3 bases; junction bases not matched to a gene: 7. This CDR3 has 15 residues. CDR1 and CDR2 (germline): LNHDA, SQIVND (reference sequence). In DNA form, the CDR3 reads TGTGCCAGTAGTGTCTCTAGCGGGAGTGACTACGAGCAGTACTTC. Amino acids: CASSVSSGSDYEQYF.

J is TRBJ2-1 and V is TRBV7-8; 7 positions agree with TRBD2. J was trimmed by 9 bases and V by 1 base; bases with no gene match: 3. The CDR3 covers 13 residues. Germline CDR1 reads SGHVS; CDR2 reads FQNEAQ. The CDR3 sequence is CASSLGLAGEQFF. CDR3 DNA sequence: TGTGCCAGCAGCTTAGGACTAGCTGGTGAGCAGTTCTTC.

This clone is a singleton in its sample. This chain links TRBV4-1 with TRBJ1-5, with D unresolved. CDR1 and CDR2 (germline): MGHRA, YSYEKL. The CDR3 has 13 residues. With 1 base removed from V and 9 bases from J, the gap between germline ends came to 10 bases. CDR3 amino acids: CASSQVRLGPQHF. CDR3 coding DNA: TGCGCCAGCAGCCAAGTCCGACTCGGGCCCCAGCATTTT.